This T cell receptor beta chain was captured in a study of OX40 agonist ivuxolimab in advanced cancers. The data were produced by immunoSEQ multiplex PCR, yet TCRdb's version contains in-frame clones alone and is incomplete. The sample holds tens of thousands of clones, about 93% seen once. CDR1 and CDR2 from the germline V gene are MNHEY and SMNVEV (reference sequence). The V end was cut by 6 bases, the J end by 0 bases, with 9 bases between. The CDR3 has 14 amino acids. The sequence came from an adult with an advanced solid tumor such as melanoma, head and neck, liver or kidney cancer. The chain couples TRBV27 to TRBJ2-4; D possibly uses TRBD1 or TRBD2 (6 bases each). This specimen consisted of CD4+ or CD8+ T cells sorted from blood, obtained in a trial of the OX40 agonist ivuxolimab. The CDR3: CASREGGAKNIQYF. The DNA of the CDR3 is TGTGCCAGCAGGGAGGGGGGAGCCAAAAACATTCAGTACTTC.